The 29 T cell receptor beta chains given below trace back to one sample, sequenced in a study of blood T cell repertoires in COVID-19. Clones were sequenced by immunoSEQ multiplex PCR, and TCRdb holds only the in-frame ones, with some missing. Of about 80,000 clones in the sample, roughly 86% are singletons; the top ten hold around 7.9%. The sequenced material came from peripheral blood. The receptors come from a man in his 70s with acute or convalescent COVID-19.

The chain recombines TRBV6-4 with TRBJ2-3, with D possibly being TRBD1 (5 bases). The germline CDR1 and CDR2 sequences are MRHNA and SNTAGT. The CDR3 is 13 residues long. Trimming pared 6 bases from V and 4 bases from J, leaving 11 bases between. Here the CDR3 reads CASRFRASDTQYF. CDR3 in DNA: TGTGCCAGCAGATTCAGGGCATCAGATACGCAGTATTTT.

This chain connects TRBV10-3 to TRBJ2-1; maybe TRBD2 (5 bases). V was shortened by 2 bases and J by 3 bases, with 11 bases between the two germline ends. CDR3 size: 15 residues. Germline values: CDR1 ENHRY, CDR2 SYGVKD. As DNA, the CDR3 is TGTGCCATCAGTGAGCCCGACGGGATCTACAATGAGCAGTTCTTC. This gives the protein CAISEPDGIYNEQFF.

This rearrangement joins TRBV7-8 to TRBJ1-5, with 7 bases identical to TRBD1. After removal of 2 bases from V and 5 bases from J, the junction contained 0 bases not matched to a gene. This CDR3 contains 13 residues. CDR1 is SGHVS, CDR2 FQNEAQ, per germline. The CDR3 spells CASSLTGDQPQHF. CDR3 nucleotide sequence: TGTGCCAGCAGCTTAACAGGGGATCAGCCCCAGCATTTT.

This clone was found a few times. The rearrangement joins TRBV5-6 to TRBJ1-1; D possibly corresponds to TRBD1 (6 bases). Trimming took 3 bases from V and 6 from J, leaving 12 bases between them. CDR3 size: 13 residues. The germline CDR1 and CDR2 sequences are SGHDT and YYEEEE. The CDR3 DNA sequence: TGTGCCAGCAGCTGGGGGCTAGGCGCTGAAGCTTTCTTT. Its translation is CASSWGLGAEAFF. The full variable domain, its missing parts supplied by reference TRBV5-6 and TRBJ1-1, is DAGVTQSPTHLIKTRGQQVTLRCSPKSGHDTVSWYQQALGQGPQFIFQYYEEEERQRGNFPDRFSGHQFPNYSSELNVNALLLGDSALYLCASSWGLGAEAFFGQGTRLTVV.

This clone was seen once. CDR3 in DNA: TGTGCCAGCAGTCAGGACAGGGGTGATTCACCCCTCCACTTT. Its translation is CASSQDRGDSPLHF. The chain is built from TRBV3-1 (or the pseudogene TRBV3-2) and TRBJ1-6, with 9 bases that match TRBD1. Germline CDR1 reads LGHDT; CDR2 reads YNNKEL (reference sequence). Trimming cost V 6 bases and J 8 bases; bases outside gene matches: 5. The CDR3 is 14 amino acids.

This chain's CDR3 is CASSPPGGSAYEQYF. Written as DNA, the CDR3 is TGTGCCAGCAGTCCCCCCGGCGGGTCAGCCTACGAGCAGTACTTC. The chain carries TRBV28 and TRBJ2-7; perhaps TRBD2 as D (5 bases). Germline V gene data show CDR1 as MDHEN and CDR2 as SYDVKM. The CDR3 contains 15 residues. V lost 5 bases and J 2 bases, leaving 16 bases between the germline ends.

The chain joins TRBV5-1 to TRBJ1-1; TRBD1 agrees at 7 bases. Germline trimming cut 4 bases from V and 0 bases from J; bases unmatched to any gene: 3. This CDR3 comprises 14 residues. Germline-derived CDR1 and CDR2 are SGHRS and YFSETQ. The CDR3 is CASSRDSMNTEAFF. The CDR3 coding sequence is TGCGCCAGCAGCCGGGACAGCATGAACACTGAAGCTTTCTTT.

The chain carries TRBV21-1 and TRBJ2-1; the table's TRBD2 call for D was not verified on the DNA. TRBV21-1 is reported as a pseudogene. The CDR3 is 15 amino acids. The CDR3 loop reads CASSVRLAGECEQFF. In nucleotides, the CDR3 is TGTGCCAGCAGCGTGCGACTAGCGGGTGAGTGTGAGCAGTTCTTC.

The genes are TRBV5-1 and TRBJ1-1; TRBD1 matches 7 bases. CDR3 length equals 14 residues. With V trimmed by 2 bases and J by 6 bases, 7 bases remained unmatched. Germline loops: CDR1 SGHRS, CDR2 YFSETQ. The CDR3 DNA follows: TGCGCCAGCAGCTTCGACAGGGTAGGATCTGAAGCTTTCTTT. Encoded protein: CASSFDRVGSEAFF. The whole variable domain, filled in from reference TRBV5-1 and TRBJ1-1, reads KAGVTQTPRYLIKTRGQQVTLSCSPISGHRSVSWYQQTPGQGLQFLFEYFSETQRNKGNFPGRFSGRQFSNSRSEMNVSTLELGDSALYLCASSFDRVGSEAFFGQGTRLTVV.

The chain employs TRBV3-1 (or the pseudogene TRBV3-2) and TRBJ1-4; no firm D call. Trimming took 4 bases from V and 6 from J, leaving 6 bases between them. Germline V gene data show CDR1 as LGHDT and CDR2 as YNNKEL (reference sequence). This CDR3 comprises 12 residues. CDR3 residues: CASSRGYEKLFF. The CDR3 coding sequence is TGTGCCAGCAGCCGAGGATATGAAAAACTGTTTTTT.

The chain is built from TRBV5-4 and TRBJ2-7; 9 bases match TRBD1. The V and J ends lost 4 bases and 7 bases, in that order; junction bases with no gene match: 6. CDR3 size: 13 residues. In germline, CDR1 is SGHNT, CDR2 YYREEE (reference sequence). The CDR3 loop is CASSGGQGGEQYF. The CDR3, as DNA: TGTGCCAGCAGCGGGGGACAGGGAGGTGAGCAGTACTTC.

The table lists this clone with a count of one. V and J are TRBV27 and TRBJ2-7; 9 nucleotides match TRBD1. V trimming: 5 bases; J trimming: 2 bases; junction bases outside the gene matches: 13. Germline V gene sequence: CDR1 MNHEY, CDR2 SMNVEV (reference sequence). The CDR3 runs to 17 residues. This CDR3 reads CASSAALTGGRAYEQYF. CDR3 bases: TGTGCCAGCAGTGCCGCCCTTACAGGGGGCCGCGCCTACGAGCAGTACTTC.

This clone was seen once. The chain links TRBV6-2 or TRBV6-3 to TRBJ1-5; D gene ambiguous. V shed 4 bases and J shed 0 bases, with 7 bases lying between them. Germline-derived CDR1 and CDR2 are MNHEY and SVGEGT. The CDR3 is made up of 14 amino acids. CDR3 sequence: CASSLTLSNQPQHF. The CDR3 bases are TGTGCCAGCAGTTTGACACTTAGCAATCAGCCCCAGCATTTT.

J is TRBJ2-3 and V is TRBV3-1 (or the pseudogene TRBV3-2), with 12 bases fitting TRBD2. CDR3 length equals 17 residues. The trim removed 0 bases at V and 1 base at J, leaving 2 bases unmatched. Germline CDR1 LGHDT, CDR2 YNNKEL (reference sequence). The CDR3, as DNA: TGTGCCAGCAGCCAAGACCCTAGCGGGGGGGGCACAGATACGCAGTATTTT. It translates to CASSQDPSGGGTDTQYF.

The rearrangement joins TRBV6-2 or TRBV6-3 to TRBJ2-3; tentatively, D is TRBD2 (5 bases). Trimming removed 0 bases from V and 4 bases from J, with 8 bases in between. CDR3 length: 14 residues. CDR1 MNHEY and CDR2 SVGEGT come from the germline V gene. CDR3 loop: CASSYSGSADTQYF. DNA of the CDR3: TGTGCCAGCAGTTACTCAGGGAGCGCAGATACGCAGTATTTT.

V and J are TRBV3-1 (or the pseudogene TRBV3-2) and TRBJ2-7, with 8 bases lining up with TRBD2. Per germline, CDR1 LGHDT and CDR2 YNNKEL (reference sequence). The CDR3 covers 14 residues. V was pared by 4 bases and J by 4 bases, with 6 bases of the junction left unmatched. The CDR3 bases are TGTGCCAGCAGCCCCCGGGGGGGTCGGTACGAGCAGTACTTC. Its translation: CASSPRGGRYEQYF.

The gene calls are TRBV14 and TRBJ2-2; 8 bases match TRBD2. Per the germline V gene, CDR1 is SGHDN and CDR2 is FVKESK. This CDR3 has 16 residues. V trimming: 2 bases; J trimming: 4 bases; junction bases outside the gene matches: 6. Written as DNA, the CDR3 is TGTGCCAGCAGCCAATATCCGGGAGGGAGCACCGGGGAGCTGTTTTTT. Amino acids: CASSQYPGGSTGELFF.

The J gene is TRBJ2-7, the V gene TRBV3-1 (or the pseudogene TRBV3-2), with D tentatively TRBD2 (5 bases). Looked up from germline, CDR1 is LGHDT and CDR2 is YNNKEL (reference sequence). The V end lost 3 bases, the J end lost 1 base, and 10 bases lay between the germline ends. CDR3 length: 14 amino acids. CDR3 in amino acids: CASSQSGLSYEQYF. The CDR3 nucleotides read TGTGCCAGCAGCCAGAGCGGCTTGTCCTACGAGCAGTACTTC.

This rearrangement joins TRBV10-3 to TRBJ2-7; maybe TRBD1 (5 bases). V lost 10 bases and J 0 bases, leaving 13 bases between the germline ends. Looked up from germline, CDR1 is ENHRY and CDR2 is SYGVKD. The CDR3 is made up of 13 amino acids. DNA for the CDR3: TGTGCCACAACGGACAAGAGCTCCTACGAGCAGTACTTC. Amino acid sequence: CATTDKSSYEQYF.

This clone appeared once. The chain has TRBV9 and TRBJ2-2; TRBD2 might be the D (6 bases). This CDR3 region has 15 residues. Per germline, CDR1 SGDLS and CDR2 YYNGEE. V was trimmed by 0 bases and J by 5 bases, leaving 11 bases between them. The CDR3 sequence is CASSVGGTGTGELFF. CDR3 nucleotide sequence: TGTGCCAGCAGCGTAGGGGGGACTGGAACCGGGGAGCTGTTTTTT.

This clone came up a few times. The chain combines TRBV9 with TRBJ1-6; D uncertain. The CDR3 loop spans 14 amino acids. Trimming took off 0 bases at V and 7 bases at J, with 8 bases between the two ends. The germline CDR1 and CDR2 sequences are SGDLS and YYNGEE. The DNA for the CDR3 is TGTGCCAGCAGCGTAGCGAGGGAAAATTCACCCCTCCACTTT. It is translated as CASSVARENSPLHF.

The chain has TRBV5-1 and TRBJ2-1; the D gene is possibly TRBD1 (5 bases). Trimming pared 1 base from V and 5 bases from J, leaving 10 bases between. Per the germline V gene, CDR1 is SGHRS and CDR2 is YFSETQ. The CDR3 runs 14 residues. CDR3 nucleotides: TGCGCCAGCAGCTTGTTGGGGCAGGACAATGAGCAGTTCTTC. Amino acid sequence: CASSLLGQDNEQFF.

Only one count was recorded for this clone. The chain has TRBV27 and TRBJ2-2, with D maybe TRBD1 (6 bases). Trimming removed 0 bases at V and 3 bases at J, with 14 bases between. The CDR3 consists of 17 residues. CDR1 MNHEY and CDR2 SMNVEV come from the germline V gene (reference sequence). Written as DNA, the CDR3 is TGTGCCAGCAGTTTATCGGTTGGGGACACCTACACCGGGGAGCTGTTTTTT. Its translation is CASSLSVGDTYTGELFF.

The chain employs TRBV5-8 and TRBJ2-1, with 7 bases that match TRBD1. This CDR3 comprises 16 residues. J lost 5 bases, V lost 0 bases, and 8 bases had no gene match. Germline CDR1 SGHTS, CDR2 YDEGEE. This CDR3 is CASSLDPDRRHNEQFF. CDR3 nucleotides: TGTGCCAGCAGCTTGGATCCGGACAGGAGACACAATGAGCAGTTCTTC. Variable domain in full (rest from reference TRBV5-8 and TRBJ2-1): EAGVTQSPTHLIKTRGQQATLRCSPISGHTSVYWYQQALGLGLQFLLWYDEGEERNRGNFPPRFSGRQFPNYSSELNVNALELEDSALYLCASSLDPDRRHNEQFFGPGTRLTVL.

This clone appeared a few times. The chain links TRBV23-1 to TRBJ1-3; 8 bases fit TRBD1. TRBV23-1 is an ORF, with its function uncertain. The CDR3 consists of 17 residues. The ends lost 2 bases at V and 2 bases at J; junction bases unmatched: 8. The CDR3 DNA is TGCGCCAGCAGTCAACACTTGGACAGGGATCCTGGAAACACCATATATTTT. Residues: CASSQHLDRDPGNTIYF.

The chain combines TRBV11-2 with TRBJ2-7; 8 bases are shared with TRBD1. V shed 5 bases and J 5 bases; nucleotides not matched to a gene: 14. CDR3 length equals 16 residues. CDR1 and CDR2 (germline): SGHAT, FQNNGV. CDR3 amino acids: CASSPPGQVKANEQYF. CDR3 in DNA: TGTGCCAGCAGCCCACCGGGACAGGTAAAGGCTAACGAGCAGTACTTC.

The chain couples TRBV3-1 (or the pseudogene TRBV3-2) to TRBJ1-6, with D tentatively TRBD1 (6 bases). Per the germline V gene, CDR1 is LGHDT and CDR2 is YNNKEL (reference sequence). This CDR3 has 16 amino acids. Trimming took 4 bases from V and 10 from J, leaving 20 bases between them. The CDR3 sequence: CASSPLQTGLQSPLHF. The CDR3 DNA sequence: TGTGCCAGCAGCCCGCTTCAGACAGGTTTACAATCACCCCTCCACTTT.

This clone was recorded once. This chain's CDR3 is CASSQSGGGDTQYF. The CDR3 nucleotides read TGTGCCAGCAGCCAAAGCGGGGGGGGAGATACGCAGTATTTT. The chain links TRBV7-9 to TRBJ2-3; TRBD2 matches at 10 bases. Germline assignment: CDR1 SEHNR and CDR2 FQNEAQ (reference sequence). J gave up 5 bases and V 5 bases, and 4 bases lay outside the gene matches. The CDR3 runs 14 residues. Full variable domain (rest looked up from reference TRBV7-9 and TRBJ2-3): DTGVSQNPRHKITKRGQNVTFRCDPISEHNRLYWYRQTLGQGPEFLTYFQNEAQLEKSRLLSDRFSAERPKGSFSTLEIQRTEQGDSAMYLCASSQSGGGDTQYFGPGTRLTVL.

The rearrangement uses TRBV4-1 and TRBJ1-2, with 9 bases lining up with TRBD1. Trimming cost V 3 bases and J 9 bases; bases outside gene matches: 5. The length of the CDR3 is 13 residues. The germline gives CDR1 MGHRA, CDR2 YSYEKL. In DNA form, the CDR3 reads TGCGCCAGCAGCCAGGAGGACAGGGGTAGCTACACCTTC. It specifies CASSQEDRGSYTF.